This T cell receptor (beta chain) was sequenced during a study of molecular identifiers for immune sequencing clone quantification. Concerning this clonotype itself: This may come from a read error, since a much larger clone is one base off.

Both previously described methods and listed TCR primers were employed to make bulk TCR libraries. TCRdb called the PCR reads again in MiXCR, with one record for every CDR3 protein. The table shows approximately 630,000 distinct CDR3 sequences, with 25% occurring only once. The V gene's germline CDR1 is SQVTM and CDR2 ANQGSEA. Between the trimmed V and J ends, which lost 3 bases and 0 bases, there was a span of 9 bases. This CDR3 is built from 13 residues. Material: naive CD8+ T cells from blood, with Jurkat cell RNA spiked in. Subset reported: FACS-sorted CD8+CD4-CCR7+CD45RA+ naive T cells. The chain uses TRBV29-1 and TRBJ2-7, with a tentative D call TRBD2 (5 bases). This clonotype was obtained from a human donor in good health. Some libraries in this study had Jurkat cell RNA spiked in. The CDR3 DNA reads TGCAGCGTTGATTCGGGGAGCTCCTACGAGCAGTACTTC. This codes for CSVDSGSSYEQYF.